This T cell receptor beta chain emerged from a study of T cells in Graves' hyperthyroidism and ophthalmopathy. The CDR3 sequence is 16 residues long. The V segment lost 5 bases and the J segment 2 bases; nucleotides outside the gene matches: 7. This clonotype was seen a few times. Amplified TCR beta CDR3 regions derived from RNA transcripts. First-round RT-PCR of the TCR CDR3 relied on the HTBI primer set. In TCRdb, the multiplex PCR reads were re-called with MiXCR into one record per CDR3 protein. The sample has 600,000 to 850,000 distinct CDR3 sequences, approximately 19% seen once. The chain is built from TRBV12-3 or TRBV12-4 and TRBJ2-3; 10 bases map to TRBD2. Source material: blood. The receptor's source is a woman between 50 and 59 years old with Graves' hyperthyroidism that later progressed to Graves' ophthalmopathy. CDR3 in amino acids: CASSPLAGEITDTQYF. The CDR3 bases are TGTGCCAGCAGTCCTCTAGCGGGGGAGATCACAGATACGCAGTATTTT.